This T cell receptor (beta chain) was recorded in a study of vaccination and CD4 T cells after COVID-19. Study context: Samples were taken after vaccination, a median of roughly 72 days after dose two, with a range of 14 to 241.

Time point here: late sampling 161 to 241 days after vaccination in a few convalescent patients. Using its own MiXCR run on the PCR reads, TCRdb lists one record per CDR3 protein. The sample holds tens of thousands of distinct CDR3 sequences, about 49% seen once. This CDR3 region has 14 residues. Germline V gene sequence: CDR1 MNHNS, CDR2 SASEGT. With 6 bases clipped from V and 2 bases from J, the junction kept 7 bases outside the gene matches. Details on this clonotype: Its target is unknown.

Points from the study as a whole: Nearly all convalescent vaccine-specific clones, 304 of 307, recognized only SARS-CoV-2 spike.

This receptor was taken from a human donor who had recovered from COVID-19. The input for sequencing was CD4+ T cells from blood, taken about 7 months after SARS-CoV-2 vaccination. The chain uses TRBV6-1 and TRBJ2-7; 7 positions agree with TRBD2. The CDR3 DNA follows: TGTGCCAGCAGCCGCGGGGGTAACGCCTACGAGCAGTACTTC. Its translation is CASSRGGNAYEQYF.